The text below deals with one T cell receptor beta chain. This sample was included in a study of PD-L1 blockade in urothelial cancer. The wider study: From 0 to 3 prior chemotherapy regimens had been given to the patients. Blood analysis took place 3 weeks (second dose) and 6 weeks after treatment start.

Regarding time point: pretreatment peripheral blood. TCRdb's copy holds only in-frame clones and misses some; the assay was immunoSEQ multiplex PCR. The top ten hold about 6.7% of the sample, which has tens of thousands of clones, just under 85% seen once. Germline CDR1 is GTSNPN and CDR2 is SVGIG (reference sequence). The CDR3 runs 12 residues. V lost 4 bases, J lost 2 bases, and 6 bases lay in between. This clonotype was obtained from a man in his forties with urothelial cancer. The sample was PBMCs, taken around atezolizumab (anti-PD-L1) treatment. V usage is TRBV30 and J usage is TRBJ1-3; D remains unclear. The CDR3 region has the DNA TGTGCCTGGATCCTTCCTGGAAACACCATATATTTT. Translating it yields CAWILPGNTIYF.